This record concerns one TCR beta chain sequence. Its antigen is not identified. This sample was taken from a study of cytomegalovirus exposure and HLA in healthy donors. From germline, CDR1 is MNHEY and CDR2 SVGAGI. V lost 2 bases and J 7 bases, leaving 8 bases between the germline ends. This CDR3 is built from 13 residues. Study findings and constraints: Analysis performed later found about 18,000 TCR beta sequences associated with HLA alleles at 0.05 false discovery rate.

PCR involved 60 Vbeta and 13 Jbeta primers. In the authors' workflow: Roughly 11 million shared chains were among the about 80 million unique TCR beta chains that a later analysis counted. TCRdb keeps only in-frame clones here, not all; method: immunoSEQ multiplex PCR. The DNA was the basis for D and trimming; V, J and clone size are from that table. The profile shows roughly 200,000 clones, around 82% of them singletons. The sample comprised PBMCs. The rearrangement joins TRBV6-5 to TRBJ1-4; the D gene is possibly TRBD1 (5 bases). This receptor was identified in a woman in her thirties in good health and CMV-seropositive. CDR3 coding DNA: TGTGCCAGCAGTTACGTCCAGGGTGAAAAACTGTTTTTT. Translating it yields CASSYVQGEKLFF.